The present T cell receptor beta chain was sequenced within a study of response to subunit inactivated influenza vaccine. Study-level points and caveats: There was a suggestion from the authors that each seasonal influenza vaccination recruits few new T cells.

Germline V gene data show CDR1 as ENHRY and CDR2 as SYGVKD. Trimming at V came to 2 bases and at J to 5 bases, leaving 6 bases not matched to a gene. This CDR3 has 16 amino acids. Using its own MiXCR run on the RT-PCR reads, TCRdb lists one record per CDR3 protein. The sample consists of 400,000 to 550,000 distinct CDR3 sequences, about 25% of them appearing once. In this sample, this clonotype turned up a few times. Its specificity is not known. The gene calls are TRBV10-3 and TRBJ2-1; TRBD1 aligns across 10 bases. The clonotype was recovered from a man over 45 who received an inactivated influenza vaccine. Sample: CD4+ T cells sorted from PBMCs, taken 5 to 6 days after vaccination. The CDR3 here is CAISERRQGANNEQFF. CDR3 DNA: TGTGCCATCAGTGAGAGGCGACAGGGGGCGAACAATGAGCAGTTCTTC.